This TCR beta chain was obtained from a study of T-cell reconstitution after alpha-beta-depleted transplantation in children. The library targeted TCRbeta and was prepared with unique molecular identifiers. Via MiXCR, TCRdb re-called the PCR reads, giving one row per CDR3 protein. The repertoire includes about 870,000 distinct CDR3 sequences, 15% to 20% of them detected once, and about 5% sits in the top ten. This clonotype occurred once. This receptor was obtained from a male patient between 5 and 17 years old who had a stem cell transplant for acute lymphoblastic leukemia, so the T cells may come from the graft donor. The sequencing here drew on PBMCs, mostly from graft donor cells, taken 360 days after TCRalphabeta/CD19-depleted stem cell transplant.

The CDR3 sequence is CASSQSGAARPQHF. Here the CDR3 DNA reads TGTGCCAGCAGCCAGTCCGGGGCCGCAAGGCCCCAGCATTTT. The V and J genes are TRBV3-1 and TRBJ1-5, with D perhaps matching TRBD1 (5 bases). The CDR3 totals 14 residues. Deletions cut 3 bases from V and 9 bases from J, with 15 bases between. CDR1 is LGHDT, CDR2 YNNKEL, per germline (reference sequence).